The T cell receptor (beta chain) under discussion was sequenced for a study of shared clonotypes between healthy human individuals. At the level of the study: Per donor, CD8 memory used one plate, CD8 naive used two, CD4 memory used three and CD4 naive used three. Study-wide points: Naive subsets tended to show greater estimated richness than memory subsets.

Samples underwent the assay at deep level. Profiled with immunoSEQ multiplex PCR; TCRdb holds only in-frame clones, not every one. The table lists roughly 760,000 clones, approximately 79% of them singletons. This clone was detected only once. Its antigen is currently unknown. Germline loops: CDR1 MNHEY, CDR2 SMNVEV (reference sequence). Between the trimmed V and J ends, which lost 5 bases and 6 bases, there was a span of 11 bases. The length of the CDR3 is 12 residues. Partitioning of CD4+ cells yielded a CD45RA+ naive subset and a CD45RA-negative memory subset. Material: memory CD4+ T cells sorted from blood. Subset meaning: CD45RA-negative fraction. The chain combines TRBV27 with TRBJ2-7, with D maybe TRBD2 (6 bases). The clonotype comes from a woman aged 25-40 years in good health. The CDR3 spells CASSLEGGEQYF. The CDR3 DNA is TGTGCCAGCAGTCTGGAGGGTGGCGAGCAGTACTTC.